The 20 T cell receptor beta chains given below trace back to one sample, sequenced in a study of blood T cell repertoires in COVID-19. Clones were sequenced by immunoSEQ multiplex PCR, and TCRdb holds only the in-frame ones, with some missing. Altogether 200,000 or so clones are present, around nine tenths being singletons, with the ten largest covering roughly 5.6%. Sequencing used peripheral blood. These receptors were collected from a woman aged 40-49 years who had recovered from COVID-19.

V gene TRBV11-3 combines with J gene TRBJ2-3, with 9 positions matching TRBD2. The CDR3 length is 17 residues. CDR1 is SGHNT and CDR2 is YENEEA in the germline V gene. V gave up 1 base and J gave up 2 bases; unmatched junction bases: 7. Written as DNA, the CDR3 is TGTGCCAGCAGCTTAGGTCAGTCTAGCGGGATCACAGATACGCAGTATTTT. Translating it yields CASSLGQSSGITDTQYF.

The chain recombines TRBV19 with TRBJ2-7, with D perhaps TRBD1 (5 bases). Trimming left V 5 bases short and J 5 bases short, with 16 bases between. Germline CDR1 reads LNHDA; CDR2 reads SQIVND (reference sequence). The CDR3 has 14 amino acids. The CDR3 sequence: CASSVRVFFHEQYF. CDR3 nucleotides: TGTGCCAGTAGTGTCAGGGTCTTCTTCCACGAGCAGTACTTC.

The V gene is TRBV6-5, the J gene TRBJ1-5, with 9 bases identical to TRBD1. The J segment lost 9 bases and the V segment lost 8 bases, leaving 8 bases of the junction unmatched. This CDR3 contains 13 residues. CDR1 and CDR2 (germline): MNHEY, SVGAGI. The CDR3 sequence is CASGTGPVGPQHF. The CDR3 nucleotides read TGTGCCAGCGGGACAGGGCCAGTTGGGCCCCAGCATTTT.

The chain uses TRBV5-1 and TRBJ1-1; no definite D call. Germline loops: CDR1 SGHRS, CDR2 YFSETQ. V was clipped by 0 bases and J by 6 bases, with 12 bases between them. This CDR3 has 14 residues. This CDR3 reads CASSLATGGSEAFF. The CDR3 DNA reads as TGCGCCAGCAGCTTGGCAACCGGCGGCTCTGAAGCTTTCTTT.

As to this clone: The same CDR3 is also encoded by other DNA sequences in this sample. The V and J genes are TRBV30 and TRBJ2-2; TRBD1 might be the D (6 bases). Trimming removed 0 bases from V and 5 bases from J, with 7 bases in between. CDR3 size: 13 residues. Germline lookup yields CDR1 GTSNPN and CDR2 SVGIG (reference sequence). The DNA of the CDR3 is TGTGCCTGGAGTGTCACAGGGACCGGGGAGCTGTTTTTT. This sequence encodes CAWSVTGTGELFF. Supplemented by reference TRBV30 and TRBJ2-2, the full variable domain reads SQTIHQWPATLVQPVGSPLSLECTVEGTSNPNLYWYRQAAGRGLQLLFYSVGIGQISSEVPQNLSASRPQDRQFILSSKKLLLSDSGFYLCAWSVTGTGELFFGEGSRLTVL.

V usage is TRBV19 and J usage is TRBJ1-2; D perhaps matches TRBD1 (6 bases). The V end lost 6 bases, the J end lost 4 bases, and 15 bases lay between the germline ends. Looked up from germline, CDR1 is LNHDA and CDR2 is SQIVND (reference sequence). This CDR3 is 14 amino acids long. In DNA form, the CDR3 reads TGTGCCAGTAGCGGAGGACAGAGAATCTATGGCTACACCTTC. Residues: CASSGGQRIYGYTF.

The chain couples TRBV28 to TRBJ1-6; 8 bases fit TRBD1. CDR3 size: 14 residues. The germline V gene encodes CDR1 MDHEN and CDR2 SYDVKM. The trim removed 5 bases at V and 6 bases at J, leaving 3 bases unmatched. CDR3: CASSLQGGNSPLHF. CDR3 bases: TGTGCCAGCAGTCTACAGGGGGGTAATTCACCCCTCCACTTT. The entire variable domain, with the rest obtained from reference TRBV28 and TRBJ1-6, is as follows: DVKVTQSSRYLVKRTGEKVFLECVQDMDHENMFWYRQDPGLGLRLIYFSYDVKMKEKGDIPEGYSVSREKKERFSLILESASTNQTSMYLCASSLQGGNSPLHFGNGTRLTVT.

The chain joins TRBV5-1 to TRBJ2-1, with 14 nucleotides matching TRBD2. The J segment lost 8 bases and the V segment lost 4 bases, leaving 5 bases of the junction unmatched. This CDR3 comprises 15 residues. The germline gives CDR1 SGHRS, CDR2 YFSETQ. In nucleotides, the CDR3 is TGCGCCAGCAGCCCGGGGACTAGCGGGAGCCATGAGCAGTTCTTC. Amino acids: CASSPGTSGSHEQFF.

The chain recombines TRBV6-4 with TRBJ1-2; 8 bases are shared with TRBD1. Germline CDR1 reads MRHNA; CDR2 reads SNTAGT. There are 13 residues in the CDR3. V dropped 6 bases and J dropped 8; count of bases not matched to a gene: 8. The CDR3 sequence: CASSGQGTTGYTF. Here the CDR3 DNA reads TGTGCCAGCAGCGGACAGGGTACTACAGGCTACACCTTC.

There are a few counts of this clone. Other DNA sequences in this specimen translate into the identical CDR3. The rearrangement uses TRBV2 and TRBJ1-2; 7 bases match TRBD1. In germline, CDR1 is SNHLY, CDR2 FYNNEI. The V segment lost 6 bases and the J segment 6 bases; nucleotides outside the gene matches: 7. The CDR3 sequence is 13 residues long. The CDR3 DNA follows: TGTGCCAGCAGCGCCACAGGGGCAGATGGCTACACCTTC. Protein product: CASSATGADGYTF.

The gene calls are TRBV9 and TRBJ2-1; 7 bases match TRBD2. Germline trimming cut 2 bases from V and 5 bases from J; bases unmatched to any gene: 7. Germline-derived CDR1 and CDR2 are SGDLS and YYNGEE. There are 15 residues in the CDR3. CDR3 loop: CASSVGGGGDNEQFF. CDR3 nucleotide sequence: TGTGCCAGCAGCGTCGGTGGCGGGGGTGACAATGAGCAGTTCTTC. The full variable domain, in which reference TRBV9 and TRBJ2-1 provide the parts outside the CDR3, is DSGVTQTPKHLITATGQRVTLRCSPRSGDLSVYWYQQSLDQGLQFLIQYYNGEERAKGNILERFSAQQFPDLHSELNLSSLELGDSALYFCASSVGGGGDNEQFFGPGTRLTVL.

This chain links TRBV6-5 with TRBJ2-7; possibly TRBD2 for D (5 bases). This CDR3 is 14 amino acids long. Trimming took off 2 bases at V and 1 base at J, with 9 bases between the two ends. Germline V gene data show CDR1 as MNHEY and CDR2 as SVGAGI. In DNA, the CDR3 is TGTGCCAGCAGTTACCGGGGTAGGTCCTACGAGCAGTACTTC. Translation: CASSYRGRSYEQYF.

The chain joins TRBV28 to TRBJ1-2; possibly TRBD1 for D (5 bases). CDR1 and CDR2 (germline): MDHEN, SYDVKM. This CDR3 has 12 residues. The V and J ends lost 3 bases and 7 bases respectively, with 9 bases between them. CDR3 DNA: TGTGCCAGCAGTTTCGGGGGTGGTGGCTACACCTTC. It encodes CASSFGGGGYTF.

The chain employs TRBV7-7 and TRBJ2-1; 14 bases match TRBD2. Looked up from germline, CDR1 is SSHAT and CDR2 is FNYEAQ (reference sequence). The CDR3 totals 16 residues. The J segment lost 4 bases and the V segment lost 5 bases, leaving 4 bases of the junction unmatched. The CDR3 loop reads CASSQGLAGDYNEQFF. The CDR3 nucleotides are TGTGCCAGCAGCCAGGGACTAGCGGGAGATTACAATGAGCAGTTCTTC.

V usage is TRBV19 and J usage is TRBJ1-3, with D perhaps matching TRBD1 (5 bases). The CDR3 spans 15 residues. Trimming took off 4 bases at V and 0 bases at J, with 10 bases between the two ends. Germline V lookup: CDR1 LNHDA, CDR2 SQIVND (reference sequence). CDR3 residues: CASSTFDSSGNTIYF. CDR3 in DNA: TGTGCCAGTAGTACCTTCGACAGCTCTGGAAACACCATATATTTT.

The chain links TRBV1 to TRBJ2-7; TRBD1 is the table's D call and was not checked against the DNA. TRBV1 is recorded as a pseudogene. The CDR3 sequence is 14 residues long. The CDR3: CTSSLRQGRYEQYF. Here the CDR3 DNA reads TGCACCAGCAGCCTTCGACAGGGGAGGTACGAGCAGTACTTC.

J is TRBJ1-4 and V is TRBV18; 8 nucleotides line up with TRBD1. Trimming removed 3 bases from V and 1 base from J; junction bases left unmatched: 4. The CDR3 is made up of 16 amino acids. CDR1 is KGHSH, CDR2 LQKENI, per germline. CDR3 sequence reads: CASSPADRVTNEKLFF. The CDR3 DNA is TGTGCCAGCTCACCCGCGGACAGGGTAACTAATGAAAAACTGTTTTTT. The full variable domain, its missing parts supplied by reference TRBV18 and TRBJ1-4, is NAGVMQNPRHLVRRRGQEARLRCSPMKGHSHVYWYRQLPEEGLKFMVYLQKENIIDESGMPKERFSAEFPKEGPSILRIQQVVRGDSAAYFCASSPADRVTNEKLFFGSGTQLSVL.

This clone was observed a few times. The chain recombines TRBV12-3 or TRBV12-4 with TRBJ1-5; D might be TRBD1 (5 bases). The V end lost 5 bases, the J end lost 8 bases, and 13 bases lay between the germline ends. The CDR3 sequence is 13 residues long. CDR3 region: CASSPQGREPQHF. The DNA for the CDR3 is TGTGCCAGCAGTCCTCAGGGCCGAGAGCCCCAGCATTTT.

The rearrangement links TRBV28 to TRBJ1-6; 11 bases map to TRBD1. The CDR3 consists of 16 residues. The J segment lost 7 bases and the V segment lost 2 bases, leaving 4 bases of the junction unmatched. The germline V gene encodes CDR1 MDHEN and CDR2 SYDVKM. The CDR3 DNA reads TGTGCCAGCAGTTTAGGGACAGGGGGGTTGAATTCACCCCTCCACTTT. The encoded protein is CASSLGTGGLNSPLHF. Using reference TRBV28 and TRBJ1-6 for the parts outside the CDR3, the full variable domain is DVKVTQSSRYLVKRTGEKVFLECVQDMDHENMFWYRQDPGLGLRLIYFSYDVKMKEKGDIPEGYSVSREKKERFSLILESASTNQTSMYLCASSLGTGGLNSPLHFGNGTRLTVT.

Only one count was recorded for this clone. This chain connects TRBV7-2 to TRBJ2-1, with TRBD2 matching over 11 bases. The CDR3 contains 18 residues. The trim removed 0 bases at V and 9 bases at J, leaving 13 bases unmatched. CDR1 and CDR2 from the germline V gene are SGHTA and FQGNSA. The CDR3 sequence: CASSLAVLTSGKPSEQFF. The CDR3 region has the DNA TGTGCCAGCAGCTTAGCGGTTTTGACTAGCGGGAAACCCAGTGAGCAGTTCTTC.